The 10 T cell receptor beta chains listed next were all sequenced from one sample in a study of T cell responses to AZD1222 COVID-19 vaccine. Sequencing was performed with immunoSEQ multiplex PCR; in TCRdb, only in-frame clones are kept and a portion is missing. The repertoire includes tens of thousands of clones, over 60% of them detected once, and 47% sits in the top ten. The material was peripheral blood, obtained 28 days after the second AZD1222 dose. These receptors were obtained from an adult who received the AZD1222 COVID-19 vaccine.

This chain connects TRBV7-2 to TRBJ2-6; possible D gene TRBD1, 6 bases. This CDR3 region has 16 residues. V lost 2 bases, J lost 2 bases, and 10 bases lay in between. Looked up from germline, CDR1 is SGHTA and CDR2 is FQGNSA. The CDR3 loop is CASSLKGGPGANVLTF. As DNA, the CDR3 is TGTGCCAGCAGCTTAAAAGGGGGACCTGGGGCCAACGTCCTGACTTTC.

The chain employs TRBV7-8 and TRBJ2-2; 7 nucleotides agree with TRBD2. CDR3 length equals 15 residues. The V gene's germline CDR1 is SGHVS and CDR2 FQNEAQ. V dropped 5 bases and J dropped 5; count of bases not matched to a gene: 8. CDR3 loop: CASSLRGVGTGELFF. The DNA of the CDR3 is TGTGCCAGCAGCCTACGGGGGGTTGGGACCGGGGAGCTGTTTTTT.

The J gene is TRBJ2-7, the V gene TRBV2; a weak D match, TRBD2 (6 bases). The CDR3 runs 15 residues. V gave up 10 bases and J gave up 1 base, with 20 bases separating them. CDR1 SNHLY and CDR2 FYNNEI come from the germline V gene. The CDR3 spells CATTPKRAPSYEQYF. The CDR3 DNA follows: TGTGCCACCACCCCCAAGCGGGCGCCTTCCTACGAGCAGTACTTC.

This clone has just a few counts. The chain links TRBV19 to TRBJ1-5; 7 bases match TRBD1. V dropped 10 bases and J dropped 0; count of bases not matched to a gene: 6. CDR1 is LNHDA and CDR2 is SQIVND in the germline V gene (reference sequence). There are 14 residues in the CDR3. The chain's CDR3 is CATIQGTSNQPQHF. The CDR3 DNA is TGTGCCACAATACAGGGGACTAGCAATCAGCCCCAGCATTTT. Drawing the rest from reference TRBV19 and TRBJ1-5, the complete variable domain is DGGITQSPKYLFRKEGQNVTLSCEQNLNHDAMYWYRQDPGQGLRLIYYSQIVNDFQKGDIAEGYSVSREKKESFPLTVTSAQKNPTAFYLCATIQGTSNQPQHFGDGTRLSIL.

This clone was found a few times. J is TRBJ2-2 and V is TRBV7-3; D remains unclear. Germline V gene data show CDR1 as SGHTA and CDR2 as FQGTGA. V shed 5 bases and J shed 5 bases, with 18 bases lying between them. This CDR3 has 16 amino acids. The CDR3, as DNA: TGTGCCAGCAGCCTCCAACTTTCCCCCCAAACCGGGGAGCTGTTTTTT. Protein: CASSLQLSPQTGELFF.

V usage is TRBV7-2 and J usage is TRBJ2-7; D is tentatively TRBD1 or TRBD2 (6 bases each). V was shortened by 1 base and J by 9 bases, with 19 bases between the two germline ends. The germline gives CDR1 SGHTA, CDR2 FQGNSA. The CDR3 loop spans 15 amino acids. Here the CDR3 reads CASSLGGTTRAGQYF. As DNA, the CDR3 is TGTGCCAGCAGCTTAGGCGGGACAACCAGGGCCGGGCAGTACTTC.

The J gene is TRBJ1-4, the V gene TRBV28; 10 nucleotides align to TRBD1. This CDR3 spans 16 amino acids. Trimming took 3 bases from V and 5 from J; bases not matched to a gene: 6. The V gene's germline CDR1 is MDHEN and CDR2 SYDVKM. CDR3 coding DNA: TGTGCCAGCAGTTTTTCCGGGACAGGGGTCAATGAAAAACTGTTTTTT. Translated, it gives CASSFSGTGVNEKLFF.

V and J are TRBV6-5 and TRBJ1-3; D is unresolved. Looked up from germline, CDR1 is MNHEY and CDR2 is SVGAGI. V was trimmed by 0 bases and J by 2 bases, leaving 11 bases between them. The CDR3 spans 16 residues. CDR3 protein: CASSYSAGAAGNTIYF. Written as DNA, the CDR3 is TGTGCCAGCAGTTACTCGGCAGGCGCAGCTGGAAACACCATATATTTT.

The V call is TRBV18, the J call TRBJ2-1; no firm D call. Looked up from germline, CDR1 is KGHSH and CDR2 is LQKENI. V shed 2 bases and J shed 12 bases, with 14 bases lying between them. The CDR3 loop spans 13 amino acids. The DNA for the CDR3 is TGTGCCAGCTCACCAGGACCCCCCTTGGGGCAGTTCTTC. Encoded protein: CASSPGPPLGQFF.

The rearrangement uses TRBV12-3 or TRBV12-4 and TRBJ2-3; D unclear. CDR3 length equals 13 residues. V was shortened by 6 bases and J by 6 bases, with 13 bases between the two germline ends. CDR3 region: CASRARELDTQYF. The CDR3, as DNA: TGTGCCAGCAGGGCAAGGGAATTGGATACGCAGTATTTT.